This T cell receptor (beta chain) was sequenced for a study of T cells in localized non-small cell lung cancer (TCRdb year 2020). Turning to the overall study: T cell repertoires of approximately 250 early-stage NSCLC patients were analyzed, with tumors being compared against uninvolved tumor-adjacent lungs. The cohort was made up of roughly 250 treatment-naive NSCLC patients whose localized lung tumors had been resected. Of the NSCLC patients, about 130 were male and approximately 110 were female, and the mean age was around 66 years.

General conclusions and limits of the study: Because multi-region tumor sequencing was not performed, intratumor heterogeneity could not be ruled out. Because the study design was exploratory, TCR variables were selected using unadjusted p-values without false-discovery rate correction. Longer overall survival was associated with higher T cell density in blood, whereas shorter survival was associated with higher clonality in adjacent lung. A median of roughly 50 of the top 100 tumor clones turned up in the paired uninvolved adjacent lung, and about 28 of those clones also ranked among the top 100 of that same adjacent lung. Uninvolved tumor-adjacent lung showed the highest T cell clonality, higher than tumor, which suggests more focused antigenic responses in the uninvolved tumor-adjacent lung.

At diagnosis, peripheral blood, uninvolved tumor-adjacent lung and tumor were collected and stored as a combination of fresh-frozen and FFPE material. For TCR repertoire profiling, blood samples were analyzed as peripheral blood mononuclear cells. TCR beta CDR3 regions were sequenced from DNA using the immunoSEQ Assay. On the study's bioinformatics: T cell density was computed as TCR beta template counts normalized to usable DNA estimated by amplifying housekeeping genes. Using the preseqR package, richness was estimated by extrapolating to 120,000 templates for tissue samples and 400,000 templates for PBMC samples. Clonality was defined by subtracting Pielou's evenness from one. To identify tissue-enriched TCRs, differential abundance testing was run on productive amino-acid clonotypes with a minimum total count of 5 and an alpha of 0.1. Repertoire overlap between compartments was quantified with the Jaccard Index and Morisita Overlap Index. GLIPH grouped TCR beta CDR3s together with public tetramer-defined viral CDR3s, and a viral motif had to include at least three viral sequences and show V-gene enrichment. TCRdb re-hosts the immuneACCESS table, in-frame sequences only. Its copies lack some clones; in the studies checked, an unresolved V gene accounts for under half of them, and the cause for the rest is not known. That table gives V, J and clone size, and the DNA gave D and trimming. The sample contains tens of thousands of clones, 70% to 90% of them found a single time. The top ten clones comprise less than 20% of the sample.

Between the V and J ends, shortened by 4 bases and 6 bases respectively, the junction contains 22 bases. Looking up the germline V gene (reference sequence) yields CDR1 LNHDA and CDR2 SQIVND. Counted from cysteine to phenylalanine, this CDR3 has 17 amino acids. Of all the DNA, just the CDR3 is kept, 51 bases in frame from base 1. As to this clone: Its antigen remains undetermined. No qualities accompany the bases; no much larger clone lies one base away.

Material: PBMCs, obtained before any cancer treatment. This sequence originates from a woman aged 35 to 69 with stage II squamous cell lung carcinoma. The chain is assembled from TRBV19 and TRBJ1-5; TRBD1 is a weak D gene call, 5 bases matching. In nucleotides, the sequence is TGTGCCAGTAGTAATCATACCGGGACCCTGCGGGGTCAGCCCCAGCATTTT. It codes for CASSNHTGTLRGQPQHF.